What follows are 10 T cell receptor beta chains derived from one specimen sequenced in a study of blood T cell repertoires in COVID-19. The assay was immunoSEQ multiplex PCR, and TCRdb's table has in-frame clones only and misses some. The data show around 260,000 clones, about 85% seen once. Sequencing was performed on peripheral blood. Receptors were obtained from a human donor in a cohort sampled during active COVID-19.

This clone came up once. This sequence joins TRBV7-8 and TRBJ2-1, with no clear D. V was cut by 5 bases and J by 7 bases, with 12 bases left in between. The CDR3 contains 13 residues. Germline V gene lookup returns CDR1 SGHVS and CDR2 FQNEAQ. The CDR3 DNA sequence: TGTGCCAGCAGCCAAGCTTTTCTAAATGAGCAGTTCTTC. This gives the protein CASSQAFLNEQFF.

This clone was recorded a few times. The CDR3 loop reads CASSDSGLNTEAFF. CDR3 sequence (DNA): TGTGCCAGCAGTGATTCAGGCTTGAACACTGAAGCTTTCTTT. The V and J genes are TRBV6-1 and TRBJ1-1; D is ambiguous. Germline CDR1 reads MNHNS; CDR2 reads SASEGT. V was shortened by 3 bases and J by 0 bases, with 8 bases between the two germline ends. The CDR3 extends over 14 amino acids.

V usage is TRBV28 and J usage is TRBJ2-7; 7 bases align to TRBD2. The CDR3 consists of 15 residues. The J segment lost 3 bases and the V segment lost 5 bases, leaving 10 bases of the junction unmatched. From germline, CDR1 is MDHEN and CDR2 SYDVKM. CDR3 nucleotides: TGTGCCAGCAGTACGCCGTCAGCGGGAAACTACGAGCAGTACTTC. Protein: CASSTPSAGNYEQYF.

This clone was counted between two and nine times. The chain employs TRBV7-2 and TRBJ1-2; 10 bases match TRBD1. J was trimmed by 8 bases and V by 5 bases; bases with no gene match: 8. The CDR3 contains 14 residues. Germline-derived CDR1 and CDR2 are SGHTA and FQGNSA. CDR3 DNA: TGTGCCAGCAGCCTGGCCGACAGGGGGCGGGGCTACACCTTC. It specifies CASSLADRGRGYTF.

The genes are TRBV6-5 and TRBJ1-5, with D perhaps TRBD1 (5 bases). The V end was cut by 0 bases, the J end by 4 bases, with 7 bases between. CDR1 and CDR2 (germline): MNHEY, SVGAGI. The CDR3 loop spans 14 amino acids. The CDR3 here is CASSYSGPNQPQHF. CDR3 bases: TGTGCCAGCAGTTACTCGGGGCCTAATCAGCCCCAGCATTTT.

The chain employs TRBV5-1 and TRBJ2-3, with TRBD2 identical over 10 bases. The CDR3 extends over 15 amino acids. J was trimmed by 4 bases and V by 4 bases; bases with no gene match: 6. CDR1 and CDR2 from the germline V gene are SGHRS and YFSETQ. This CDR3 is CASSPTTSGPDTQYF. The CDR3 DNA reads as TGCGCCAGCAGCCCCACGACTAGCGGGCCAGATACGCAGTATTTT.

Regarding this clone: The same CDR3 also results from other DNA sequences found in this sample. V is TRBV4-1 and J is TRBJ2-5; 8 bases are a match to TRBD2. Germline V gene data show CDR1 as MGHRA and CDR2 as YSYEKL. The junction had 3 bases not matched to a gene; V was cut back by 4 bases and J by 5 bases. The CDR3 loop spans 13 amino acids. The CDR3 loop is CASSLAGGETQYF. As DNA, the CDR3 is TGCGCCAGCAGCCTGGCGGGAGGCGAGACCCAGTACTTC.

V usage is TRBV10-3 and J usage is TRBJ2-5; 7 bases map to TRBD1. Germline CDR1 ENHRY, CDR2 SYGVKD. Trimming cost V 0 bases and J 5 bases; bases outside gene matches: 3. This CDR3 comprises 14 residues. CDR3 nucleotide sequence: TGTGCCATCAGTGAGTCAGGGGGCGGGGAGACCCAGTACTTC. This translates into CAISESGGGETQYF.

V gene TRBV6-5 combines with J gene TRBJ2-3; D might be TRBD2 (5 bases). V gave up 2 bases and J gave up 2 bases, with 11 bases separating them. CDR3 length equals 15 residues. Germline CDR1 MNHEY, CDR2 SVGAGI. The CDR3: CASSYEGRYTDTQYF. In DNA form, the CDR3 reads TGTGCCAGCAGTTACGAGGGTCGTTACACAGATACGCAGTATTTT.

The CDR3 coding sequence is TGTGCCAGCAGCGTAGCAGGGTCTAATTCACCCCTCCACTTT. Its protein is CASSVAGSNSPLHF. The gene calls are TRBV9 and TRBJ1-6; possible D gene TRBD1, 5 bases. Trimming stripped 0 bases from V and 6 bases from J, with 7 bases between. Germline V CDR1 and CDR2: SGDLS, YYNGEE. The CDR3 covers 14 residues.